The 25 T cell receptor beta chains below all came from one sample that was sequenced in a study of a mutant IDH1 vaccine in newly diagnosed glioma. What these receptors recognize is not known. Some clones are missing from TCRdb's copy, which holds only in-frame ones; the method was immunoSEQ multiplex PCR. The repertoire includes 45,000 to 60,000 clones, about 77% of them detected once, and roughly 4.8% sits in the top ten. The time point was: week 5, during vaccination. Doses comprised 300 ug of mutant IDH1 20-mer peptide each, plus topical imiquimod. Sequences were derived from PBMCs, sampled from a glioma patient whose treatment included an IDH1 peptide vaccine. These receptors originate from a man between 50 and 59 years old with glioma.

The chain links TRBV6-4 to TRBJ2-3, with TRBD1 identical over 10 bases. This CDR3 comprises 16 residues. From germline, CDR1 is MRHNA and CDR2 SNTAGT. J gave up 5 bases and V 2 bases, and 7 bases lay outside the gene matches. As DNA, the CDR3 is TGTGCCAGCAGTGACCCAGACAGGGGGCAAGGAGATACGCAGTATTTT. This sequence encodes CASSDPDRGQGDTQYF.

The chain combines TRBV9 with TRBJ1-4; no reliable D call. Between the trimmed V and J ends, which lost 4 bases and 2 bases, there was a span of 12 bases. CDR3 length equals 15 residues. Per germline, CDR1 SGDLS and CDR2 YYNGEE. The CDR3 DNA is TGTGCCAGCAGCCCACACGGGAGCACTAATGAAAAACTGTTTTTT. Protein sequence: CASSPHGSTNEKLFF.

Turning to this clone: A junction boundary mismatches the germline segment, possibly from a read error. The chain employs TRBV18 and TRBJ1-2; 7 bases agree with TRBD1. Germline CDR1 is KGHSH and CDR2 is LQKENI. The CDR3 loop spans 13 amino acids. The chain's CDR3 is CASSPQGFYGYTF. The DNA for the CDR3 is TGTGCCAGCTCTCCACAGGGGTTCTATGGCTACACCTTC.

This clone was seen a handful of times. The genes are TRBV28 and TRBJ1-1; D ambiguous. V was clipped by 8 bases and J by 0 bases, with 13 bases between them. Germline lookup yields CDR1 MDHEN and CDR2 SYDVKM. CDR3 length equals 14 residues. The CDR3 nucleotides are TGTGCCAGCTGTCTTACGACGGTGAACACTGAAGCTTTCTTT. This encodes CASCLTTVNTEAFF.

The table lists this clone with a count of one. The CDR3 protein is CASSLGTAGNTIYF. CDR3 DNA: TGTGCCAGCAGTCTAGGGACAGCTGGAAACACCATATATTTT. The V call is TRBV6-6, the J call TRBJ1-3; TRBD1 matches 7 bases. CDR1 is MNHNY, CDR2 SVGAGI, per germline (reference sequence). The CDR3 length is 14 residues. J gave up 2 bases and V 5 bases, and 3 bases lay outside the gene matches.

Here the CDR3 reads CASKVGDSPLHF. The CDR3 nucleotides read TGTGCCAGCAAGGTTGGAGATTCACCCCTCCACTTT. The chain employs TRBV6-5 and TRBJ1-6; no clear D gene. The germline V gene has CDR1 MNHEY and CDR2 SVGAGI. Deletions cut 7 bases from V and 8 bases from J, with 9 bases between. This CDR3 spans 12 amino acids.

V gene TRBV4-1 combines with J gene TRBJ2-4; 9 bases match TRBD1. CDR3 length: 15 amino acids. J lost 9 bases, V lost 4 bases, and 10 bases had no gene match. CDR1 is MGHRA, CDR2 YSYEKL, per germline. The CDR3 DNA reads TGCGCCAGCAGCCCGGGACAGGGAGGGGGAAGCATTCAGTACTTC. Its protein is CASSPGQGGGSIQYF.

Judged by abundance, this clone is medium-sized. The CDR3 sequence is CASTPEIGGRGEENEAFF. The CDR3 DNA follows: TGTGCCAGTACACCGGAGATCGGGGGGAGGGGGGAGGAGAATGAAGCTTTCTTT. The chain combines TRBV19 with TRBJ1-1, with D maybe TRBD1 (6 bases). V was shortened by 7 bases and J by 7 bases, with 31 bases between the two germline ends. The CDR3 has 18 amino acids. Germline V gene data show CDR1 as LNHDA and CDR2 as SQIVND (reference sequence).

The gene calls are TRBV6-1 and TRBJ2-7, with D perhaps TRBD1 (5 bases). This CDR3 comprises 13 residues. Germline CDR1 is MNHNS and CDR2 is SASEGT. Trimming removed 1 base from V and 3 bases from J, with 7 bases in between. The CDR3 sequence: CASSEGTFYEQYF. As DNA, the CDR3 is TGTGCCAGCAGTGAAGGGACATTCTACGAGCAGTACTTC.

J is TRBJ2-7 and V is TRBV5-6, with TRBD1 matching over 8 bases. This CDR3 spans 15 amino acids. Per germline, CDR1 SGHDT and CDR2 YYEEEE. The ends lost 4 bases at V and 4 bases at J; junction bases unmatched: 10. The CDR3 protein is CASSVAGGGRYEQYF. For the CDR3, the DNA is TGTGCCAGCAGCGTCGCAGGGGGCGGTCGTTACGAGCAGTACTTC.

The chain uses TRBV4-1 and TRBJ2-3; 7 nucleotides line up with TRBD1. The V gene's germline CDR1 is MGHRA and CDR2 YSYEKL. This CDR3 has 17 amino acids. V lost 6 bases, J lost 2 bases, and 14 bases stayed unmatched. The CDR3 spells CASRGVRRDSFTDTQYF. In DNA form, the CDR3 reads TGCGCCAGCAGAGGGGTCCGCCGGGACAGCTTCACAGATACGCAGTATTTT.

The rearrangement joins TRBV30 to TRBJ2-1, with D perhaps TRBD2 (5 bases). Germline V gene data show CDR1 as GTSNPN and CDR2 as SVGIG (reference sequence). There are 13 residues in the CDR3. The V end lost 8 bases, the J end lost 1 base, and 12 bases lay between the germline ends. CDR3 region: CALGRKSYNEQFF. For the CDR3, the DNA is TGTGCCCTAGGGAGAAAATCCTACAATGAGCAGTTCTTC.

Judged by abundance, this clone is medium-sized. This chain joins TRBV4-1 and TRBJ1-2; 7 bases agree with TRBD1. Germline-derived CDR1 and CDR2 are MGHRA and YSYEKL. The CDR3 extends over 14 amino acids. The V gene end was trimmed by 1 base and the J gene end by 4 bases; junction bases not matched to a gene: 3. The CDR3 DNA reads as TGCGCCAGCAGCCAAGTAGGGACAGCCTATGGCTACACCTTC. This translates into CASSQVGTAYGYTF.

This chain connects TRBV18 to TRBJ2-1; 7 positions match TRBD2. V was pared by 5 bases and J by 5 bases, with 6 bases of the junction left unmatched. Germline CDR1 and CDR2: KGHSH and LQKENI. The CDR3 contains 14 residues. The CDR3 bases are TGTGCCAGCTCAGTAAACGGGGGGAACAATGAGCAGTTCTTC. Its protein product is CASSVNGGNNEQFF.

The chain is built from TRBV7-9 and TRBJ2-2; D is unclear. Trimming stripped 5 bases from V and 2 bases from J, with 3 bases between. CDR1 SEHNR and CDR2 FQNEAQ come from the germline V gene (reference sequence). This CDR3 is 12 amino acids long. The DNA of the CDR3 is TGTGCCAGCAGCGGTAACACCGGGGAGCTGTTTTTT. It translates to CASSGNTGELFF.

The V call is TRBV30, the J call TRBJ2-7, with D maybe TRBD2 (6 bases). V lost 2 bases, J lost 1 base, and 9 bases lay in between. The CDR3 is 13 amino acids. Germline V gene sequence: CDR1 GTSNPN, CDR2 SVGIG (reference sequence). CDR3 amino acids: CAWSFSGSYEQYF. CDR3 nucleotides: TGTGCCTGGAGTTTTAGCGGTTCCTACGAGCAGTACTTC.

Regarding this clone: This same CDR3 is encoded by further DNA sequences in the sample. The chain joins TRBV5-1 to TRBJ2-7; TRBD1 might be the D (5 bases). The length of the CDR3 is 14 residues. Trimming cost V 3 bases and J 0 bases, with 10 bases left between them. Per germline, CDR1 SGHRS and CDR2 YFSETQ. The CDR3 nucleotides read TGCGCCAGCAGCTCCGGGCAGGGCTCCTACGAGCAGTACTTC. It is translated as CASSSGQGSYEQYF.

The V gene is TRBV2, the J gene TRBJ2-7, with TRBD2 matching 13 bases. Germline CDR1 and CDR2: SNHLY and FYNNEI. The V segment lost 8 bases and the J segment 1 base; nucleotides outside the gene matches: 2. The CDR3 covers 14 residues. CDR3 bases: TGTGCCAGCCTGGGACTAGCGGGGTCCTACGAGCAGTACTTC. Amino acids: CASLGLAGSYEQYF.

DNA for the CDR3: TGTGCCAGCAGCGTAGACCTCACCTCTGGAAACACCATATATTTT. Its protein product is CASSVDLTSGNTIYF. The chain is built from TRBV9 and TRBJ1-3; D unclear. The CDR3 is 15 residues long. With 0 bases removed from V and 0 bases from J, the gap between germline ends came to 7 bases. Germline-derived CDR1 and CDR2 are SGDLS and YYNGEE.

The V call is TRBV2, the J call TRBJ2-2, with TRBD1 as a possible D gene (6 bases). Germline CDR1 SNHLY, CDR2 FYNNEI. Between the trimmed V and J ends, which lost 1 base and 3 bases, there was a span of 12 bases. This CDR3 is 16 amino acids long. This CDR3 reads CASSEGSRGYTGELFF. In DNA form, the CDR3 reads TGTGCCAGCAGTGAAGGGAGCAGGGGATACACCGGGGAGCTGTTTTTT.

The gene calls are TRBV9 and TRBJ2-5; TRBD1 or TRBD2 may be the D gene (6 bases each). The CDR3 consists of 15 residues. V gave up 2 bases and J gave up 5 bases, with 16 bases separating them. The germline CDR1 and CDR2 sequences are SGDLS and YYNGEE. The CDR3 spells CASSVSQGGTETQYF. CDR3 nucleotides: TGTGCCAGCAGCGTTTCACAGGGAGGAACGGAGACCCAGTACTTC.

In its sample, this clone was seen once. The V gene is TRBV7-2, the J gene TRBJ2-3; a possible D gene is TRBD1 (5 bases). V lost 3 bases and J lost 1, with 8 bases in between. The CDR3 covers 14 residues. Germline V gene sequence: CDR1 SGHTA, CDR2 FQGNSA. CDR3 sequence reads: CASSFLQGTDTQYF. The CDR3 DNA is TGTGCCAGCAGCTTTTTACAGGGCACAGATACGCAGTATTTT.

V gene TRBV6-1 combines with J gene TRBJ1-1; D unclear. CDR3 length equals 13 residues. CDR1 MNHNS and CDR2 SASEGT come from the germline V gene. V lost 1 base and J lost 4, with 7 bases in between. CDR3: CASSEGPGTEAFF. As DNA, the CDR3 is TGTGCCAGCAGTGAAGGACCGGGCACTGAAGCTTTCTTT.

The rearrangement links TRBV28 to TRBJ1-4; no reliable D call. Germline V gene lookup returns CDR1 MDHEN and CDR2 SYDVKM. Trimming cost V 6 bases and J 5 bases, with 4 bases left between them. The CDR3 contains 11 residues. The CDR3 here is CASSHNEKLFF. The CDR3 coding sequence is TGTGCCAGCAGCCACAATGAAAAACTGTTTTTT.

The gene calls are TRBV5-1 and TRBJ1-4; 7 bases agree with TRBD1. Germline V lookup: CDR1 SGHRS, CDR2 YFSETQ. V shed 0 bases and J 8 bases; nucleotides not matched to a gene: 4. This CDR3 has 14 amino acids. The CDR3 region is CASSLEGASEKLFF. In DNA, the CDR3 is TGCGCCAGCAGCTTGGAGGGGGCAAGCGAAAAACTGTTTTTT.